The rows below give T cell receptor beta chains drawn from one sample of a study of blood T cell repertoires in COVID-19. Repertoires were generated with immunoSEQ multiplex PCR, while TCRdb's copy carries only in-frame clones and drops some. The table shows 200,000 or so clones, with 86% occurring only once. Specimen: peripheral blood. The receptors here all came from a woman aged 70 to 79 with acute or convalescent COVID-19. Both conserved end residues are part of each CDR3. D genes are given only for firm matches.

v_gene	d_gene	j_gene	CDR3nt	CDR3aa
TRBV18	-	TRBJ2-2	TGTGCCAGCTCACCAAGCACTACCGGGGAGCTGTTTTTT	CASSPSTTGELFF
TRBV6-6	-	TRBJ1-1	TGTGCCAGCAGTTACAAGGACAGTCTGAACACTGAAGCTTTCTTT	CASSYKDSLNTEAFF
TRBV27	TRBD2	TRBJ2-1	TGTGCCAGCAGTTTTTTCGGGGGGGGGCCACTCAATGAGCAGTTCTTC	CASSFFGGGPLNEQFF
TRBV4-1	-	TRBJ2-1	TGCTCCAGCAGCCAAGATAGGGCGAGGGATGAGCAGTTCTTC	CSSSQDRARDEQFF
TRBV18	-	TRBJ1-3	TGTGCCAGCTCAAGCAAAGGACAGCCTGGAAGACACTCTGGAAACACCATATATTTT	CASSSKGQPGRHSGNTIYF
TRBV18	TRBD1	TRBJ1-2	TGTGCCAGCTCCCAAGAGGGGGACAGAAACTATGGCTACACCTTC	CASSQEGDRNYGYTF
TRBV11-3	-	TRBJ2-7	TGTGCCAGCAGCTTGGAGGGGACCGAGCAGTACTTC	CASSLEGTEQYF
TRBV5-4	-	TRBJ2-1	TGTGCCAGCAGCTTCGACAGCTCTACCTACAATGAGCAGTTCTTC	CASSFDSSTYNEQFF
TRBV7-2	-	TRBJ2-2	TGTGCCAGCCCCAGGGAATTCACCGGGGAGCTGTTTTTT	CASPREFTGELFF
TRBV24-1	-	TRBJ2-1	TGTGCCACCAGTGATGCGGGCTCCGCGGGGCCTATCAATGAGCAGTTCTTC	CATSDAGSAGPINEQFF
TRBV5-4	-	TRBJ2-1	TGTGCCAGCAGCTTGAAAAAAGGGAGCTCCTACAATGAGCAGTTCTTC	CASSLKKGSSYNEQFF
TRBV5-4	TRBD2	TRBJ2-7	TGTGCCAGCAGGTCGACTAGCGGCCCCTACGAGCAGTACTTC	CASRSTSGPYEQYF
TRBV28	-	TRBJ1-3	TGTGCCACCGCACAGGGCCTCTTCACTGGAAACACCATATATTTT	CATAQGLFTGNTIYF
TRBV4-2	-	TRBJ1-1	TGTGCCAGCAGCCAAGATTTAGGGAGGACTGAAGCTTTCTTT	CASSQDLGRTEAFF
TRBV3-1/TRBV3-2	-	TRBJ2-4	TGTGCCAGCAGCCATCAATGGCCCTTGGGAGGCATTCAGTACTTC	CASSHQWPLGGIQYF
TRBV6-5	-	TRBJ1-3	TGTGCCAGCAGCGGTATGAGAAACACCATATATTTT	CASSGMRNTIYF